This T cell receptor (beta chain) was identified in a study of cytomegalovirus exposure and HLA in healthy donors. Study background: About 77 million unique TCRs from HLA-typed donors made up an early data release. Study-level points and caveats: Links to common viral pathogens appeared, in a later analysis, for several of the most significant clusters.

At the time of sampling, donors were nominally healthy, though unrecorded immune exposures were likely. PCR primers comprised 60 Vbeta and 13 Jbeta primers. Profiled with immunoSEQ multiplex PCR; TCRdb holds only in-frame clones, not every one. The table lists over 150,000 clones, roughly 76% of them singletons. Only a few counts were recorded for this clone. Its antigen is undetermined. Sequenced sample: PBMCs. The receptor was isolated from a human donor in good health.

The CDR3 DNA sequence: TGTGCCAGCAGCCCGATACGACAGGGAAATCAGCCCCAGCATTTT. This encodes CASSPIRQGNQPQHF. The chain couples TRBV27 to TRBJ1-5; 7 bases fit TRBD1. The V gene's germline CDR1 is MNHEY and CDR2 SMNVEV (reference sequence). J was trimmed by 4 bases and V by 6 bases; bases with no gene match: 9. The CDR3 spans 15 residues.